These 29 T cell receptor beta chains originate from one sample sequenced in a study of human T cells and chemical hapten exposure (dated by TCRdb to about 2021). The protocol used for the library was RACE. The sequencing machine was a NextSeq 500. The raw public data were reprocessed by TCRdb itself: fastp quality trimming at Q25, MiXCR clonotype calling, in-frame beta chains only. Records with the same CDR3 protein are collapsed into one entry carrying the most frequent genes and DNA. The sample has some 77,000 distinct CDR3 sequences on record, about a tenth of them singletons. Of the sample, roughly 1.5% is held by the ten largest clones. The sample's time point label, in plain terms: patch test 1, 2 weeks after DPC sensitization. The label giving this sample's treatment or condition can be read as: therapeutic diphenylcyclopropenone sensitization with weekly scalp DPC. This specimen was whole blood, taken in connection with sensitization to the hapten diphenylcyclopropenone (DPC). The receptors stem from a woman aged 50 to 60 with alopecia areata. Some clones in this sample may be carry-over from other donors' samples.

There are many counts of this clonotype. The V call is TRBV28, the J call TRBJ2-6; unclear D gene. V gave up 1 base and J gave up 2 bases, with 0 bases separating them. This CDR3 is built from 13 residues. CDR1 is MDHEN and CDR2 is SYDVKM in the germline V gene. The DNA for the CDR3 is TGTGCCAGCAGTTTATCTGGGGCCAACGTCCTGACTTTC. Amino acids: CASSLSGANVLTF.

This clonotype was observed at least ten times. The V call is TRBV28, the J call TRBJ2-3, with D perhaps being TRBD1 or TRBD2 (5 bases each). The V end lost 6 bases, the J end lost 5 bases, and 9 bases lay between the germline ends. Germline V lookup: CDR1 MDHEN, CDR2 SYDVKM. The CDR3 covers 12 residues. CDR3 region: CASRPGRDTQYF. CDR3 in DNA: TGTGCCAGCAGGCCAGGGAGAGATACGCAGTATTTT.

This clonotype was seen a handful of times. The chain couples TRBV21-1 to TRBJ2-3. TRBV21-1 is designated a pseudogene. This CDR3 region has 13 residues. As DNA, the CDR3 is TGTGCCAGCAGCAAAGACAATCGGGATACGCAGTATTTT. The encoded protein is CASSKDNRDTQYF.

This CDR3 reads CASSPPPLAGQSTDTQYF. The CDR3 nucleotides read TGTGCCAGCTCACCCCCCCCACTAGCGGGCCAGAGCACAGATACGCAGTATTTT. The chain is built from TRBV18 and TRBJ2-3, with TRBD2 identical over 9 bases. Trimming removed 3 bases from V and 0 bases from J; junction bases left unmatched: 10. The CDR3 contains 18 residues. Per germline, CDR1 KGHSH and CDR2 LQKENI.

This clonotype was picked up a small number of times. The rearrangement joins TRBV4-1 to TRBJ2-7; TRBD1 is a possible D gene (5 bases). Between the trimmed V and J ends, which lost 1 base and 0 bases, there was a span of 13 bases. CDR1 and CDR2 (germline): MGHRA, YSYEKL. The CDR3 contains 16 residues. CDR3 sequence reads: CASSQVLGGASYEQYF. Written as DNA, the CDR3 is TGCGCCAGCAGCCAAGTACTCGGTGGGGCCTCCTACGAGCAGTACTTC.

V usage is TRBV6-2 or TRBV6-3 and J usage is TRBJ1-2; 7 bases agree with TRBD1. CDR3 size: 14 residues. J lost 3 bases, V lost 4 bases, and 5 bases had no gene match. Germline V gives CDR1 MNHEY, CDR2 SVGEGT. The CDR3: CASSSRGTDYGYTF. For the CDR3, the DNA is TGTGCCAGCAGTTCGCGCGGGACAGACTATGGCTACACCTTC.

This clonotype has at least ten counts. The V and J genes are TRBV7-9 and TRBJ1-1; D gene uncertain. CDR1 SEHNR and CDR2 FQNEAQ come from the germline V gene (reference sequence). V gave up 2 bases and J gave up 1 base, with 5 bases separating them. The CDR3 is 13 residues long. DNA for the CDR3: TGTGCCAGCAGCTTAACACCGAACACTGAAGCTTTCTTT. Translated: CASSLTPNTEAFF.

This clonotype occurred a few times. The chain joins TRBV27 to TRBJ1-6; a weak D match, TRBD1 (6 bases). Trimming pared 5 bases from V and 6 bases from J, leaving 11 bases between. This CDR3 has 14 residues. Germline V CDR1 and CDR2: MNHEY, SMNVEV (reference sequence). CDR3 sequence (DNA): TGTGCCAGCAGTCTTCAGGGGTCTAATTCACCCCTCCACTTT. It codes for CASSLQGSNSPLHF.

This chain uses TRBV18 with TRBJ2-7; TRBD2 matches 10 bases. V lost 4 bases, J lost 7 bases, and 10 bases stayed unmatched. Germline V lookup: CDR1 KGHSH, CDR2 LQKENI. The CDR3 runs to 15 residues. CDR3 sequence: CASSLKAGGPEEQYF. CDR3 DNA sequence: TGTGCCAGCTCACTGAAAGCGGGAGGGCCGGAAGAGCAGTACTTC.

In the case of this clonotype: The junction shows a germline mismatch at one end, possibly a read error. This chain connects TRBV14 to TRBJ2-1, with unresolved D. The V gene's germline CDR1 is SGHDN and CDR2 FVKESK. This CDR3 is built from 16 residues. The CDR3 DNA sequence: TGTGCCAGCAGCCAAGATCGCCAGTTCTCCTGCAATGAGCAGTTCTTC. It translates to CASSQDRQFSCNEQFF.

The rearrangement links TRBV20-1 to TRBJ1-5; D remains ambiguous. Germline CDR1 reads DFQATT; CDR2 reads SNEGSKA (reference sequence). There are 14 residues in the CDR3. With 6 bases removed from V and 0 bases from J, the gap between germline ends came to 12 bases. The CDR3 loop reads CSAPPGLSNQPQHF. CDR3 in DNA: TGCAGTGCGCCGCCAGGTCTTAGCAATCAGCCCCAGCATTTT.

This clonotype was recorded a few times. The CDR3 DNA reads as TGCAGCGTCGACACGGGGCTCTCCTACAATGAGCAGTTCTTC. Amino acids: CSVDTGLSYNEQFF. The chain combines TRBV29-1 with TRBJ2-1; D is tentatively TRBD1 or TRBD2 (5 bases each). CDR3 length equals 14 residues. V was clipped by 6 bases and J by 0 bases, with 12 bases between them. Germline V CDR1 and CDR2: SQVTM, ANQGSEA.

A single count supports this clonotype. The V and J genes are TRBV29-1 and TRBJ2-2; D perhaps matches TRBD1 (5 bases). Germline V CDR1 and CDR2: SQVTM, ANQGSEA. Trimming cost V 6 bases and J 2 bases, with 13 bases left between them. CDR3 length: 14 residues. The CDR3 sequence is CSVTGPLNTGELFF. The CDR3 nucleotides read TGCAGCGTCACAGGACCCCTCAACACCGGGGAGCTGTTTTTT.

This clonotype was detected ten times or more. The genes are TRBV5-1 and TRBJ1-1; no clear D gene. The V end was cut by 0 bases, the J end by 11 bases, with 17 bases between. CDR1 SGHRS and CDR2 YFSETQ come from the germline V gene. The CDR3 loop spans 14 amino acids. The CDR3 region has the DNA TGCGCCAGCAGCTTGGAGGTAGGGTCGATTGGGGCTTTCTTT. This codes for CASSLEVGSIGAFF.

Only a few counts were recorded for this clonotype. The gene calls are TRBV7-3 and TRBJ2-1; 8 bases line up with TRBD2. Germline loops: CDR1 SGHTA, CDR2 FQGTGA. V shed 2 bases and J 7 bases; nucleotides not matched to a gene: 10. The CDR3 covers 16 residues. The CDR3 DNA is TGTGCCAGCAGCTTAGCCCTAGCGGGCGGCGCGAATGAGCAGTTCTTC. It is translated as CASSLALAGGANEQFF.

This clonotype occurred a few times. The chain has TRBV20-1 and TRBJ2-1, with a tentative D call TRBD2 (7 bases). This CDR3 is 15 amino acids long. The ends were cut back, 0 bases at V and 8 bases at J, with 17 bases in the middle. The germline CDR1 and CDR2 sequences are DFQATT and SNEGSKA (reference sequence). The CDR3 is CSARDPEGGGDEQFF. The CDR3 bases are TGCAGTGCTAGAGATCCAGAGGGAGGGGGGGATGAGCAGTTCTTC.

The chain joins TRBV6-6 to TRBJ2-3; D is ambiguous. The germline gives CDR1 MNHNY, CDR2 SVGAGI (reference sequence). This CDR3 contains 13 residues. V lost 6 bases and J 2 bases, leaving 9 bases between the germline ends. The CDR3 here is CASSHPTTDTQYF. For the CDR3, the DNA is TGTGCCAGCAGCCACCCGACCACAGATACGCAGTATTTT.

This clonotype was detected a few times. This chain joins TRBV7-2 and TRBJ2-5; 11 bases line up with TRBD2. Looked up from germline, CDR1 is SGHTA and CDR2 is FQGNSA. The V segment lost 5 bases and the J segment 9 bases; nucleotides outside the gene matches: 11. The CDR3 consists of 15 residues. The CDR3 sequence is CASSPRLAGSSAQYF. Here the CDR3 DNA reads TGTGCCAGCAGCCCCCGACTAGCGGGGTCCTCGGCCCAGTACTTC.

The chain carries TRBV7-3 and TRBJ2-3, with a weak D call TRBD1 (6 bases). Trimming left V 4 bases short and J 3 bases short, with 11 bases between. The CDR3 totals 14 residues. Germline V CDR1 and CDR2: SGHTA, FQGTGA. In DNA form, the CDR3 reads TGTGCCAGCAGCTCCAGGGGTGGGACAGATACGCAGTATTTT. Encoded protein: CASSSRGGTDTQYF.

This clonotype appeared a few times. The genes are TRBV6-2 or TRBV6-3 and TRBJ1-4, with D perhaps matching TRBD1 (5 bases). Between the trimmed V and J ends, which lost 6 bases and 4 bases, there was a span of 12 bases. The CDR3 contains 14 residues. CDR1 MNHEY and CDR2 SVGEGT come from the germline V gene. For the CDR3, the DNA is TGTGCCAGCAGAACCGGGACGGTTAATGAAAAACTGTTTTTT. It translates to CASRTGTVNEKLFF.

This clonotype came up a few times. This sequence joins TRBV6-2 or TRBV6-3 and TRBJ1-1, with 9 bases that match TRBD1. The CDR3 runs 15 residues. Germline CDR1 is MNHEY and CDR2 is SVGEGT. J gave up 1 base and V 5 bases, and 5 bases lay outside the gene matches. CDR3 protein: CASSHNRGPNTEAFF. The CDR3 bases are TGTGCCAGCAGTCACAACAGGGGGCCGAACACTGAAGCTTTCTTT.

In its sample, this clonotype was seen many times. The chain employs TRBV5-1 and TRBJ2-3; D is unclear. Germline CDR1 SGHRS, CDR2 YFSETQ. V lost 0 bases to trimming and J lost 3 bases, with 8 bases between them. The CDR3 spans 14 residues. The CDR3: CASSLGHRTDTQYF. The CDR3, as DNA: TGCGCCAGCAGCTTGGGACATAGGACAGATACGCAGTATTTT.

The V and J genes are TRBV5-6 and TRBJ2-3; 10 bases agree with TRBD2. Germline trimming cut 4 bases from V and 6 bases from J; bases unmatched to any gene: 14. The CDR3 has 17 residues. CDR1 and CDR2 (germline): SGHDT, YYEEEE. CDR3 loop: CASSPKFLAGVMDTQYF. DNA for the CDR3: TGTGCCAGCAGCCCAAAATTTCTAGCGGGAGTAATGGATACGCAGTATTTT.

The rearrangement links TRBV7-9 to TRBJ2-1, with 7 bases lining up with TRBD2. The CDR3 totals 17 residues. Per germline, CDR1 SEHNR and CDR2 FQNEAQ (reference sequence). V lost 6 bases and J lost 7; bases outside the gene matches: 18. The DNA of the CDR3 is TGTGCCAGCAGTCCTATTCTCCAGGCGGGAGATAGGAATGAGCAGTTCTTC. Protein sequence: CASSPILQAGDRNEQFF.

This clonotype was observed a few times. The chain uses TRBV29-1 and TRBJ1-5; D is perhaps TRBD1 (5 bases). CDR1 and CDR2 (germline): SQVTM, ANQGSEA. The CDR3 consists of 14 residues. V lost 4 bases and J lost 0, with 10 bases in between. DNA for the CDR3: TGCAGCGTTGGTGAGGGGTTTAGCAATCAGCCCCAGCATTTT. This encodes CSVGEGFSNQPQHF.

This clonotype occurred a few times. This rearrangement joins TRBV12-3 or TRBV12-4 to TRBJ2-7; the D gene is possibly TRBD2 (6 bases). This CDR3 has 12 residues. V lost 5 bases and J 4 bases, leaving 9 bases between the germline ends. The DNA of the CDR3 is TGTGCCAGCAGTGGGACTTCGTACGAGCAGTACTTC. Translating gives CASSGTSYEQYF.

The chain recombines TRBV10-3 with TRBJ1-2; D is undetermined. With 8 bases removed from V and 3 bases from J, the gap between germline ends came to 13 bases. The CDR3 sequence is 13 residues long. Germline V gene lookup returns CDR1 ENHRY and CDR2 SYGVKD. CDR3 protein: CAISKDGDYGYTF. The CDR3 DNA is TGTGCCATCTCCAAGGACGGGGACTATGGCTACACCTTC.

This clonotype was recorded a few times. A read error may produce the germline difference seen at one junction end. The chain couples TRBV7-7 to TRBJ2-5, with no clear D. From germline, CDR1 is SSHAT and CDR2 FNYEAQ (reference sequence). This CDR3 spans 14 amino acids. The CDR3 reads CASSPDRVQETQYF. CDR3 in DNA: TGTGCTAGCAGCCCGGACCGAGTCCAAGAGACCCAGTACTTC.

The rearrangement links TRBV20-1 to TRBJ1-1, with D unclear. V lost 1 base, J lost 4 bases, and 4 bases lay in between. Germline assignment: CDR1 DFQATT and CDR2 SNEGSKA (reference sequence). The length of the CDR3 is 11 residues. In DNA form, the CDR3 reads TGCAGTGCTAGAGGGAGCACTGAAGCTTTCTTT. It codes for CSARGSTEAFF.